This T cell receptor beta chain was sequenced in a study of blood T cell repertoires in COVID-19. Background on the study: The origin of the acute and convalescent COVID-19 samples was the United States, Italy and Spain. The analysed material was cDNA or gDNA that came from T cells, B-cell-depleted T cells, or PBMCs.

In the authors' methods: Estimates of nucleated cell counts were drawn from the amplification of reference gene primers. Using immunoSEQ multiplex PCR, the repertoire was profiled, and TCRdb retains in-frame clones only, with some absent. V and J calls and clone size follow that table, whereas D and trimming were derived from the DNA. The sample has 100,000 to 120,000 clones, 65% to 85% seen once. Sequenced input: peripheral blood. The clonotype originates from a man aged 50 to 59 with acute or convalescent COVID-19.

The CDR3 spells CASSLGQQTYNEQFF. As DNA, the CDR3 is TGTGCCAGCAGCTTAGGACAACAGACCTACAATGAGCAGTTCTTC. This chain uses TRBV7-3 with TRBJ2-1; D is possibly TRBD1 (5 bases). Germline CDR1 reads SGHTA; CDR2 reads FQGTGA. V gave up 2 bases and J gave up 2 bases, with 10 bases separating them. The CDR3 is made up of 15 amino acids.